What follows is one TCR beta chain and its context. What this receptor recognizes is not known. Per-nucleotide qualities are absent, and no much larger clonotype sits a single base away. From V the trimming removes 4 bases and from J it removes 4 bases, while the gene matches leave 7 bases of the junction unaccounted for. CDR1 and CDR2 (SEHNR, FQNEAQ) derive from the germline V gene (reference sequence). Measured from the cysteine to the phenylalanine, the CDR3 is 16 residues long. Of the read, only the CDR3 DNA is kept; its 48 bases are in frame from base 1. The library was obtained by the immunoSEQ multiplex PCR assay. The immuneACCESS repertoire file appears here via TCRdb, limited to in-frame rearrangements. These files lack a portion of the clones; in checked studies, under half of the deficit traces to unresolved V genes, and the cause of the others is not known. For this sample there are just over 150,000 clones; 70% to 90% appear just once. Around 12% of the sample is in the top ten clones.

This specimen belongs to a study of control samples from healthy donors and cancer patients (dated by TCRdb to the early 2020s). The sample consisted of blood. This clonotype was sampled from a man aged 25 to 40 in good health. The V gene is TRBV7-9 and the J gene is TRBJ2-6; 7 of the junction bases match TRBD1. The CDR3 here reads CASSSMRGQGANVLTF. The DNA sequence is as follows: TGTGCCAGCAGCTCTATGAGGGGGCAGGGGGCCAACGTCCTGACTTTC. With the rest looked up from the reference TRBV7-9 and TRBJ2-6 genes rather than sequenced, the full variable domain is DTGVSQNPRHKITKRGQNVTFRCDPISEHNRLYWYRQTLGQGPEFLTYFQNEAQLEKSRLLSDRFSAERPKGSFSTLEIQRTEQGDSAMYLCASSSMRGQGANVLTFGAGSRLTVL.